The 15 T cell receptor beta chains listed next were all sequenced from one sample in a study of blood T cell repertoires in COVID-19. Assay: immunoSEQ multiplex PCR; the TCRdb copy retains only in-frame clones and omits some. The table includes tens of thousands of clones, 78% detected once. The material sequenced was peripheral blood. The receptors shown here come from a human donor in a cohort sampled during active COVID-19.

The V call is TRBV12-3 or TRBV12-4, the J call TRBJ1-5; D ambiguous. The CDR3 is 13 amino acids. V was clipped by 3 bases and J by 2 bases, with 5 bases between them. CDR3 in DNA: TGTGCCAGCAGTTTCCCCGGCAATCAGCCCCAGCATTTT. Protein product: CASSFPGNQPQHF.

The chain links TRBV24-1 to TRBJ2-1; 9 nucleotides align to TRBD1. CDR3 length equals 14 residues. Germline V gives CDR1 KGHDR, CDR2 SFDVKD. The V gene end was trimmed by 4 bases and the J gene end by 9 bases; junction bases not matched to a gene: 6. This CDR3 is CATSDRRTGVEQFF. Written as DNA, the CDR3 is TGTGCCACCAGTGACCGACGGACAGGGGTTGAGCAGTTCTTC.

The chain employs TRBV5-1 and TRBJ2-7; a weak D match, TRBD2 (5 bases). The ends were cut back, 0 bases at V and 3 bases at J, with 7 bases in the middle. Per germline, CDR1 SGHRS and CDR2 YFSETQ. CDR3 length: 13 amino acids. The CDR3 reads CASSLDGLYEQYF. Here the CDR3 DNA reads TGCGCCAGCAGCTTGGACGGACTCTACGAGCAGTACTTC.

The V and J genes are TRBV21-1 and TRBJ1-6. TRBV21-1 is annotated as a pseudogene. The length of the CDR3 is 20 residues. The DNA of the CDR3 is TGTGCCAGCAGCAAAGGATCGGGACTGTTGAAACGCGCCTATAATTCACCCCTCCACTTT. Residues: CASSKGSGLLKRAYNSPLHF.

The CDR3 spells CASRGLTGFGYTF. In DNA form, the CDR3 reads TGTGCCAGCAGGGGTTTGACAGGGTTTGGCTACACCTTC. V and J are TRBV2 and TRBJ1-2; TRBD1 matches 7 bases. CDR1 is SNHLY and CDR2 is FYNNEI in the germline V gene. This CDR3 contains 13 residues. V was pared by 6 bases and J by 7 bases, with 8 bases of the junction left unmatched.

CDR3 region: CAWSFPRTITGELFF. The CDR3 DNA is TGTGCCTGGAGCTTTCCCCGGACTATTACCGGGGAGCTGTTTTTT. V gene TRBV30 combines with J gene TRBJ2-2; weak D call: TRBD2 (6 bases). CDR1 is GTSNPN and CDR2 is SVGIG in the germline V gene (reference sequence). Trimming removed 3 bases from V and 5 bases from J, with 16 bases in between. This CDR3 is built from 15 residues.

This chain uses TRBV9 with TRBJ2-7; weak D call: TRBD1 (5 bases). CDR3 length equals 14 residues. The germline gives CDR1 SGDLS, CDR2 YYNGEE. V was trimmed by 0 bases and J by 2 bases, leaving 9 bases between them. The CDR3 reads CASSVEARAYEQYF. DNA for the CDR3: TGTGCCAGCAGCGTAGAGGCCAGGGCCTACGAGCAGTACTTC.

The CDR3 DNA is TGTGCCACCAGTGATTCGAGTGGAGTTTCTAACTATGGCTACACCTTC. This codes for CATSDSSGVSNYGYTF. The chain uses TRBV24-1 and TRBJ1-2; no clear D. The CDR3 is 16 residues long. The V end was cut by 2 bases, the J end by 0 bases, with 12 bases between. Germline V lookup: CDR1 KGHDR, CDR2 SFDVKD.

As DNA, the CDR3 is TGTGCCAGCAGCCAAGTTGGCGGCAGAGAAAAACTGTTTTTT. Translating gives CASSQVGGREKLFF. The rearrangement uses TRBV14 and TRBJ1-4; D not resolved. The length of the CDR3 is 14 residues. The germline gives CDR1 SGHDN, CDR2 FVKESK. Trimming shortened V by 1 base and J by 8 bases, and 11 bases separated the two germline ends.

This clone was seen a few times. The chain combines TRBV7-9 with TRBJ1-2, with 9 bases identical to TRBD1. Germline loops: CDR1 SEHNR, CDR2 FQNEAQ (reference sequence). The CDR3 contains 13 residues. V dropped 5 bases and J dropped 7; count of bases not matched to a gene: 5. The CDR3 DNA reads as TGTGCCAGCAGCAGGACAGGGGAGGGTGGCTACACCTTC. Translated: CASSRTGEGGYTF.

J is TRBJ2-7 and V is TRBV6-5; 13 bases match TRBD2. The CDR3 covers 15 residues. Trimming cost V 4 bases and J 2 bases; bases outside gene matches: 2. Germline lookup yields CDR1 MNHEY and CDR2 SVGAGI. The CDR3 DNA reads as TGTGCCAGCAGTTCGGGACTAGCGGGAACCTACGAGCAGTACTTC. Amino acid sequence: CASSSGLAGTYEQYF.

This rearrangement joins TRBV7-2 to TRBJ2-5; 13 bases are shared with TRBD2. There are 15 residues in the CDR3. The ends lost 5 bases at V and 4 bases at J; junction bases unmatched: 4. Germline lookup yields CDR1 SGHTA and CDR2 FQGNSA. The CDR3 region has the DNA TGTGCCAGCAGCCGGACTAGCGGGAGCGGAGAGACCCAGTACTTC. It encodes CASSRTSGSGETQYF. Filled out from reference TRBV7-2 and TRBJ2-5, the complete variable domain reads GAGVSQSPSNKVTEKGKDVELRCDPISGHTALYWYRQSLGQGLEFLIYFQGNSAPDKSGLPSDRFSAERTGGSVSTLTIQRTQQEDSAVYLCASSRTSGSGETQYFGPGTRLLVL.

This clone was detected only a few times. This chain connects TRBV5-1 to TRBJ2-7, with 7 bases matching TRBD2. Trimming removed 3 bases from V and 6 bases from J; junction bases left unmatched: 12. CDR3 length equals 15 residues. Germline CDR1 and CDR2: SGHRS and YFSETQ. CDR3 amino acids: CASSSGTSVPPEQYF. The CDR3 nucleotides read TGCGCCAGCAGCTCGGGTACTAGCGTCCCTCCCGAGCAGTACTTC. The full variable domain, its missing parts supplied by reference TRBV5-1 and TRBJ2-7, is KAGVTQTPRYLIKTRGQQVTLSCSPISGHRSVSWYQQTPGQGLQFLFEYFSETQRNKGNFPGRFSGRQFSNSRSEMNVSTLELGDSALYLCASSSGTSVPPEQYFGPGTRLTVT.

The chain is built from TRBV30 and TRBJ1-1; D is possibly TRBD1 (5 bases). Germline V lookup: CDR1 GTSNPN, CDR2 SVGIG (reference sequence). This CDR3 is 13 amino acids long. V shed 1 base and J shed 5 bases, with 11 bases lying between them. The CDR3 region has the DNA TGTGCCTGGAGTGGACAGTCGGTTACTGAAGCTTTCTTT. Translation: CAWSGQSVTEAFF.

The chain combines TRBV12-3 or TRBV12-4 with TRBJ1-2; TRBD1 agrees at 9 bases. This CDR3 contains 12 residues. V gave up 5 bases and J gave up 8 bases; unmatched junction bases: 3. In DNA form, the CDR3 reads TGTGCCAGCAGTACAGGGGGCCGAGGCTACACCTTC. Its translation: CASSTGGRGYTF.